These T cell receptor beta chains were read from a single sample in a study of cytomegalovirus exposure and HLA in healthy donors. The data were produced by immunoSEQ multiplex PCR, yet TCRdb's version contains in-frame clones alone and is incomplete. The data show approximately 120,000 clones, with more than 65% seen just once and more than 1.5% held by the top ten. Sequencing was done on a sample of PBMCs. These receptors all come from a man aged 18 to 29 in good health and CMV-seronegative. CDR3s include the opening cysteine and the closing phenylalanine or tryptophan.

J gene: TRBJ2-7
V gene: TRBV5-1
CDR3 protein: CASSYDSGGISYEQYF

J gene: TRBJ1-5
V gene: TRBV7-9
CDR3 protein: CASSLTGGNQPQHF

J gene: TRBJ1-1
V gene: TRBV27
CDR3 protein: CASSNRGMLSDTEAFF

J gene: TRBJ2-7
V gene: TRBV6-1
CDR3 protein: CASSVSGQGASYEQYF

J gene: TRBJ2-6
V gene: TRBV13
CDR3 protein: CASSPGVWAAGANVLTF

J gene: TRBJ2-1
V gene: TRBV7-3
CDR3 protein: CASSIAGGPENEQFF

J gene: TRBJ2-7
V gene: TRBV7-6
CDR3 protein: CASTPRGGSYEQYF

J gene: TRBJ2-7
V gene: TRBV13
CDR3 protein: CASSFNRGAAISEQYF

J gene: TRBJ2-1
V gene: TRBV2
CDR3 protein: CASSSGTGSDNEQFF

J gene: TRBJ2-3
V gene: TRBV7-9
CDR3 protein: CASSLGLALGITDTQYF

J gene: TRBJ1-1
V gene: TRBV2
CDR3 protein: CASLRSGTEAFF

J gene: TRBJ2-3
V gene: TRBV11-2
CDR3 protein: CASSPIDTGFGNTQYF

J gene: TRBJ2-7
V gene: TRBV4-2
CDR3 protein: CASSQVGQGTYEQYF

J gene: TRBJ2-1
V gene: TRBV5-5
CDR3 protein: CASSLTGDIYNEQFF

J gene: TRBJ1-1
V gene: TRBV7-9
CDR3 protein: CSSSDRGGGNTEAFF

J gene: TRBJ2-3
V gene: TRBV9
CDR3 protein: CASSTGGQGKQYF

J gene: TRBJ1-1
V gene: TRBV7-9
CDR3 protein: CASSLGTGEDDTEAFF

J gene: TRBJ1-2
V gene: TRBV10-3
CDR3 protein: CAISEDSSNYGYTF

J gene: TRBJ2-2
V gene: TRBV5-1
CDR3 protein: CASSFTVTGELFF

J gene: TRBJ1-2
V gene: TRBV19
CDR3 protein: CASSILGTGGGYTF

J gene: TRBJ2-3
V gene: TRBV19
CDR3 protein: CASSIGPSGGGYTQYF

J gene: TRBJ2-7
V gene: TRBV7-3
CDR3 protein: CASSFPDRGAHEQYF

J gene: TRBJ2-3
V gene: TRBV11-2
CDR3 protein: CASSLPSGVSTDTQYF

J gene: TRBJ2-3
V gene: TRBV7-3
CDR3 protein: CASSLRGLAGGSTDTQYF

J gene: TRBJ2-6
V gene: TRBV9
CDR3 protein: CASSDLFGSGANVLTF

J gene: TRBJ1-1
V gene: TRBV5-1
CDR3 protein: CASSLGIGTEAFF

J gene: TRBJ1-2
V gene: TRBV27
CDR3 protein: CASSLRQGGYGYTF

J gene: TRBJ1-5
V gene: TRBV6-1
CDR3 protein: CASSEALSNQPQHF

J gene: TRBJ1-2
V gene: TRBV6-1
CDR3 protein: CASTSRLGGLNGYTF

J gene: TRBJ1-4
V gene: TRBV4-3
CDR3 protein: CASSQEAQGLKRLFF

J gene: TRBJ2-3
V gene: TRBV6-1
CDR3 protein: CASDRGRTDTQYF

J gene: TRBJ2-7
V gene: TRBV2
CDR3 protein: CASNAGTSYEQYF

J gene: TRBJ1-4
V gene: TRBV7-2
CDR3 protein: CASSSSRQLGEKLFF

J gene: TRBJ2-1
V gene: TRBV2
CDR3 protein: CATQGQASSYNEQFF

J gene: TRBJ2-3
V gene: TRBV29-1
CDR3 protein: CSVPSQLHTDTQYF

J gene: TRBJ2-1
V gene: TRBV27
CDR3 protein: CASMKGGDGGNEQFF

J gene: TRBJ2-1
V gene: TRBV9
CDR3 protein: CASSVGVGLDEQFF

J gene: TRBJ2-5
V gene: TRBV5-6
CDR3 protein: CASSWDRTQETQYF

J gene: TRBJ1-4
V gene: TRBV15
CDR3 protein: CATSRDSIPGQGAEDEKLFF

J gene: TRBJ2-7
V gene: TRBV19
CDR3 protein: CASSIGGSNYEQYF

J gene: TRBJ2-5
V gene: TRBV11-3
CDR3 protein: CASSAGGGETQYF

J gene: TRBJ2-7
V gene: TRBV9
CDR3 protein: CASSASGTSGGEQYF

J gene: TRBJ2-1
V gene: TRBV11-1
CDR3 protein: CASRRQGNSNEQFF

J gene: TRBJ1-3
V gene: TRBV19
CDR3 protein: CATRDIGGNTIYF

J gene: TRBJ2-5
V gene: TRBV7-7
CDR3 protein: CASSRDRRETQYF

J gene: TRBJ2-5
V gene: TRBV7-9
CDR3 protein: CASSPVNRGRGETQYF

J gene: TRBJ1-2
V gene: TRBV19
CDR3 protein: CASNEGSVNYGYTF

J gene: TRBJ2-1
V gene: TRBV19
CDR3 protein: CASSVDRGSNNEQFF

J gene: TRBJ1-5
V gene: TRBV12-2
CDR3 protein: CASRLGRRARGVNQPQHF

J gene: TRBJ1-1
V gene: TRBV7-9
CDR3 protein: CATQGSNTEAFF

J gene: TRBJ2-2
V gene: TRBV25-1
CDR3 protein: CASSGGLAGVPGDGELFF

J gene: TRBJ1-1
V gene: TRBV6-1
CDR3 protein: CASSTLTGGNTEAFF

J gene: TRBJ1-5
V gene: TRBV10-3
CDR3 protein: CAISEAGLLSNQPQHF

J gene: TRBJ1-1
V gene: TRBV5-8
CDR3 protein: CASSFSLGQGPTEAFF